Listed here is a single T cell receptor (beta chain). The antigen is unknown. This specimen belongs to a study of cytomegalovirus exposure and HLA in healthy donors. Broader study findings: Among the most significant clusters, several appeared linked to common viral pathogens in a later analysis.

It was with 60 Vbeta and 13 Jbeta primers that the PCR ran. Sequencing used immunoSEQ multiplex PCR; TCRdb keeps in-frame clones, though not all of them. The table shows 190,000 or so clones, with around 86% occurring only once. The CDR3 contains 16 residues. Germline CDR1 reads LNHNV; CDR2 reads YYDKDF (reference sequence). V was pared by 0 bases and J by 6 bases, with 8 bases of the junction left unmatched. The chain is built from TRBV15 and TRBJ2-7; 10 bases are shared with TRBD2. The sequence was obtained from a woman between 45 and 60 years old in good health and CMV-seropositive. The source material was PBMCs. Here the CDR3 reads CATSRDAAGGLREQYF. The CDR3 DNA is TGTGCCACCAGCAGAGATGCAGCGGGGGGGCTTCGCGAGCAGTACTTC.